Sequencing of this TCR beta chain was carried out in a study of T cell responses to AZD1222 COVID-19 vaccine. The CDR3 totals 15 residues. Per the germline V gene, CDR1 is SGHTA and CDR2 is FQGTGA. Trimming left V 2 bases short and J 4 bases short, with 11 bases between. Here immunoSEQ multiplex PCR was the method, and the copy in TCRdb shows in-frame clones only, minus some. The sample includes more than 140,000 clones, approximately 88% of them seen just once. Study conclusions and caveats: There were mostly white British donors and more females than males, and clonal diversity was possibly underestimated. Close to half of all spike-specific TCRs reportedly target regions of the variants that are unmutated. Spike-specific TCRs gained breadth and depth after people received two AZD1222 doses.

Regarding this clone: Its target is not known.

This specimen consisted of peripheral blood, obtained on day 0 of AZD1222 vaccination. The chain is built from TRBV7-3 and TRBJ2-2; tentatively, D is TRBD1 or TRBD2 (5 bases each). This sequence was found in an adult in good health. Written as DNA, the CDR3 is TGTGCCAGCAGCTTACTGGGGCTAGCCACCGGGGAGCTGTTTTTT. Its protein is CASSLLGLATGELFF.